This TCR beta chain was identified in a study of cytomegalovirus exposure and HLA in healthy donors. Broader study findings: Among TCR sequences, most were rare, though some public TCRs appeared in many donors.

CDR3 length: 15 amino acids. Germline V gene sequence: CDR1 SEHNR, CDR2 FQNEAQ (reference sequence). Assay used: immunoSEQ multiplex PCR; TCRdb lists only in-frame clones, some missing. Found here are under 300,000 clones, around 91% of them singletons; the top ten hold under 0.4%. In the case of this clone: No antigen is known for it. At one end, the junction sequence differs from germline, possibly due to a read error.

This sequence joins TRBV7-9 and TRBJ1-1; no definite D call. The clonotype was recovered from a woman aged 18-29 years in good health and CMV-seronegative. Sequencing input: PBMCs. For the CDR3, the DNA is TGTGCCAGCGGCTTAGAAAGTCAGTTTAACACTGAAGCTTTCTTT. Translating gives CASGLESQFNTEAFF.